The clone carrying this TCR beta chain has ten or more counts. The antigen is unknown. It was uncontrolled infection, other autoimmune disease, pregnancy or lactation that excluded patients. Clinical symptoms, serum thyroxine and TRAb, thyroid ultrasound and orbital computed tomography together formed the diagnostic basis. The authors obtained PBMCs from over 8.5 ml of fresh peripheral blood. There were TCR beta CDR3 regions amplified from RNA transcripts. HTBI primers drove first-round RT-PCR of the TCR CDR3. TCRdb re-called the multiplex PCR reads through MiXCR, storing one row per CDR3 protein. Here the sample spans fewer than 200,000 distinct CDR3 sequences, over 7.5% being singletons. The data belong to a study of T cells in Graves' hyperthyroidism and ophthalmopathy. Study results and caveats: For ophthalmopathy, model prediction preceded onset by a median 6.5 months.

V shed 6 bases and J shed 4 bases, with 15 bases lying between them. Germline values: CDR1 MNHEY, CDR2 SVGEGT. The CDR3 has 15 amino acids. This clonotype was sampled from a woman under 30 with Graves' hyperthyroidism that later progressed to Graves' ophthalmopathy. V is TRBV6-2 or TRBV6-3 and J is TRBJ2-2; D could derive from TRBD1 or TRBD2 (5 bases each). Sequencing was carried out using blood. The CDR3 DNA follows: TGTGCCAGCAGCCTCTTAGGGGCGGGCACCGGGGAGCTGTTTTTT. Translation: CASSLLGAGTGELFF.